This T cell receptor (beta chain) emerged from a study of T cell repertoires in cytomegalovirus infection. Findings of the study overall: HLA-C-restricted TCR beta clonotypes specific for CMV led the ex vivo response.

TCRdb called the reads again in MiXCR, with one record for every CDR3 protein. The sample has 480,000 or so distinct CDR3 sequences; 11% are singletons. Trimming at V came to 6 bases and at J to 8 bases, leaving 9 bases not matched to a gene. Germline CDR1 SGHTA, CDR2 FQGTGA. The CDR3 consists of 13 residues. Many counts were recorded for this clonotype. As yet, its antigen is unknown. What was sequenced was PBMCs. The V call is TRBV7-3, the J call TRBJ1-1; 7 bases agree with TRBD1. This TCR derives from a human donor in good health (CMV status not recorded). Some clones in this sample may be carry-over from other donors' samples. CDR3 sequence: CASSQLGGAEAFF. CDR3 in DNA: TGTGCCAGCAGTCAACTAGGGGGCGCGGAAGCTTTCTTT.